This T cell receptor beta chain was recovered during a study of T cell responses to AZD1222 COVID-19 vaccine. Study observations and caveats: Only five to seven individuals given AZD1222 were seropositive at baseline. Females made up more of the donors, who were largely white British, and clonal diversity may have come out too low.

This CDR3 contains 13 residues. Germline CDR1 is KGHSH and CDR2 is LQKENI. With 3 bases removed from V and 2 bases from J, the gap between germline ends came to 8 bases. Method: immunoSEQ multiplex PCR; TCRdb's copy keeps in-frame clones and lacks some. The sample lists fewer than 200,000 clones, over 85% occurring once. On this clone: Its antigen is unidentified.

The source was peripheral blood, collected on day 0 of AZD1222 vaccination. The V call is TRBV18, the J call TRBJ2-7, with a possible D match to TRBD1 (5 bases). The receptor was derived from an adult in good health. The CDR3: CASSPDRTYEQYF. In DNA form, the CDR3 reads TGTGCCAGCTCACCTGACAGAACCTACGAGCAGTACTTC.